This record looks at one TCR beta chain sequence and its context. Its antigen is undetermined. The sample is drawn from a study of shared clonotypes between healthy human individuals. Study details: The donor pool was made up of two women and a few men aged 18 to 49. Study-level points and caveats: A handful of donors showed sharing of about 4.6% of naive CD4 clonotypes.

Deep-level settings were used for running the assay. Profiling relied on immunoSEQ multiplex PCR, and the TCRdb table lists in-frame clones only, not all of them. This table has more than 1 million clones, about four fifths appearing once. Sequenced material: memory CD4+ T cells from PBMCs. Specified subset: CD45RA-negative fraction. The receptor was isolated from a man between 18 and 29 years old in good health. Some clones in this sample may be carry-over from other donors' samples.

CDR3 in DNA: TGCGCCAGCAGCTTCGAGACCTATGGCTACACCTTC. Translation gives CASSFETYGYTF. V is TRBV5-1 and J is TRBJ1-2; D unresolved. This CDR3 has 12 amino acids. Germline assignment: CDR1 SGHRS and CDR2 YFSETQ. The V end lost 2 bases, the J end lost 4 bases, and 6 bases lay between the germline ends.